The 21 T cell receptor beta chains below were found in one sample sequenced in a study of control samples from healthy donors and cancer patients. Measured with immunoSEQ multiplex PCR; TCRdb has only the in-frame clones, and not every one. The repertoire holds 12,000 to 15,000 clones, with 70% to 85% as singletons. What was sequenced was formalin-fixed, paraffin-embedded tissue. All receptors derive from a female donor with lung cancer.

V and J are TRBV27 and TRBJ2-7; D unclear. V shed 2 bases and J shed 3 bases, with 8 bases lying between them. The CDR3 has 13 residues. CDR1 is MNHEY, CDR2 SMNVEV, per germline (reference sequence). The CDR3 region has the DNA TGTGCCAGCAGTTTAGGCCCGTACTACGAGCAGTACTTC. This encodes CASSLGPYYEQYF.

This chain joins TRBV4-2 and TRBJ2-3; 11 nucleotides align to TRBD2. The germline V gene has CDR1 LGHNA and CDR2 YNFKEQ. The CDR3 is 20 residues long. The J segment lost 0 bases and the V segment lost 0 bases, leaving 11 bases of the junction unmatched. The CDR3 region is CASSQEPASGGRGSTDTQYF. CDR3 DNA: TGTGCCAGCAGCCAAGAACCGGCTAGCGGGGGGCGGGGGAGCACAGATACGCAGTATTTT.

V usage is TRBV19 and J usage is TRBJ1-1, with 9 bases lining up with TRBD1. Germline V gives CDR1 LNHDA, CDR2 SQIVND (reference sequence). CDR3 length: 14 amino acids. The V and J ends lost 5 bases and 4 bases, in that order; junction bases with no gene match: 5. The CDR3, as DNA: TGTGCCAGTAGTCGGGACAGGGTATCCACTGAAGCTTTCTTT. This sequence encodes CASSRDRVSTEAFF.

In this sample, this clone turned up once. DNA for the CDR3: TGTGCCAGCAGCTCCCCGGGGAGACGGGCCAACGGCTACACCTTC. It specifies CASSSPGRRANGYTF. The chain joins TRBV7-8 to TRBJ1-2; D gene ambiguous. V was trimmed by 4 bases and J by 8 bases, leaving 20 bases between them. This CDR3 region has 15 residues. The germline CDR1 and CDR2 sequences are SGHVS and FQNEAQ.

The J gene is TRBJ2-3, the V gene TRBV28; 10 bases agree with TRBD1. Germline CDR1 and CDR2: MDHEN and SYDVKM. The CDR3 spans 16 residues. The J segment lost 2 bases and the V segment lost 7 bases, leaving 9 bases of the junction unmatched. DNA for the CDR3: TGTGCCAGCAACTCCCCGGGACAGGGGCTCACAGATACGCAGTATTTT. This encodes CASNSPGQGLTDTQYF.

The rearrangement links TRBV7-6 to TRBJ2-7; 9 positions match TRBD1. V gave up 5 bases and J gave up 0 bases; unmatched junction bases: 8. The CDR3 loop spans 16 amino acids. Looked up from germline, CDR1 is SGHVS and CDR2 is FNYEAQ. CDR3 nucleotides: TGTGCCAGCAGCCCGACGGGACAGGGTAGCTCCTACGAGCAGTACTTC. Translated: CASSPTGQGSSYEQYF.

The rearrangement links TRBV19 to TRBJ1-2, with 7 bases fitting TRBD1. In germline, CDR1 is LNHDA, CDR2 SQIVND (reference sequence). The J segment lost 5 bases and the V segment lost 10 bases, leaving 4 bases of the junction unmatched. This CDR3 spans 11 amino acids. The CDR3 DNA reads TGTGCCACGGGACAGAGATATGGCTACACCTTC. Translated: CATGQRYGYTF.

The chain has TRBV5-6 and TRBJ1-5; 7 bases are shared with TRBD1. The length of the CDR3 is 14 residues. Germline CDR1 SGHDT, CDR2 YYEEEE. The junction had 3 bases not matched to a gene; V was cut back by 4 bases and J by 2 bases. DNA of the CDR3: TGTGCCAGCAGCAAAGACAGGGGCAATCAGCCCCAGCATTTT. Residues: CASSKDRGNQPQHF.

The rearrangement joins TRBV7-2 to TRBJ2-5; no firm D call. This CDR3 has 13 residues. V was cut by 5 bases and J by 5 bases, with 12 bases left in between. CDR1 and CDR2 from the germline V gene are SGHTA and FQGNSA. The CDR3 loop is CASSHYQEETQYF. In DNA form, the CDR3 reads TGTGCCAGCAGCCATTACCAGGAGGAGACCCAGTACTTC.

The V call is TRBV3-1 (or the pseudogene TRBV3-2), the J call TRBJ2-7, with 10 bases aligning to TRBD1. The CDR3 length is 15 residues. J was trimmed by 2 bases and V by 4 bases; bases with no gene match: 5. Per the germline V gene, CDR1 is LGHDT and CDR2 is YNNKEL (reference sequence). The CDR3 reads CASSRDRGLPYEQYF. CDR3 nucleotides: TGTGCCAGCAGCCGGGACAGGGGACTTCCCTACGAGCAGTACTTC.

The chain uses TRBV4-1 and TRBJ1-1; 9 bases map to TRBD1. From germline, CDR1 is MGHRA and CDR2 YSYEKL. V shed 2 bases, J shed 6 bases, and the junction held 4 bases outside the gene matches. The CDR3 contains 14 residues. The CDR3 here is CASSQRQGVSEAFF. In DNA form, the CDR3 reads TGCGCCAGCAGCCAAAGACAGGGGGTTTCTGAAGCTTTCTTT.

The chain carries TRBV7-3 and TRBJ2-2; 8 bases match TRBD1. The CDR3 covers 16 residues. Germline-derived CDR1 and CDR2 are SGHTA and FQGTGA. The trim removed 5 bases at V and 4 bases at J, leaving 9 bases unmatched. The CDR3 region is CASSPLGQGLTGELFF. CDR3 in DNA: TGTGCCAGCAGCCCTCTAGGACAGGGCCTCACCGGGGAGCTGTTTTTT.

This clone has only a few counts. The chain combines TRBV29-1 with TRBJ2-1; the match to TRBD2 covers 14 bases. Trimming at V came to 4 bases and at J to 7 bases, leaving 0 bases not matched to a gene. Germline V gene sequence: CDR1 SQVTM, CDR2 ANQGSEA. The CDR3 has 13 residues. CDR3 nucleotide sequence: TGCAGCGTTGGACTAGCGGGGGGGAATGAGCAGTTCTTC. Its protein is CSVGLAGGNEQFF.

V and J are TRBV5-1 and TRBJ1-2, with 7 bases identical to TRBD1. The germline CDR1 and CDR2 sequences are SGHRS and YFSETQ. The CDR3 consists of 15 residues. The J segment lost 7 bases and the V segment lost 3 bases, leaving 12 bases of the junction unmatched. Written as DNA, the CDR3 is TGCGCCAGCAGCTACTCTAGACAGGGAACAGTTGGCTACACCTTC. Translating gives CASSYSRQGTVGYTF.

The V gene is TRBV27, the J gene TRBJ1-6, with 8 positions matching TRBD1. J gave up 7 bases and V 7 bases, and 6 bases lay outside the gene matches. Germline V gives CDR1 MNHEY, CDR2 SMNVEV (reference sequence). The CDR3 consists of 14 residues. CDR3 in amino acids: CASTQGTGNSPLHF. The CDR3, as DNA: TGTGCCAGCACCCAGGGGACAGGCAATTCACCCCTCCACTTT.

V is TRBV7-3 and J is TRBJ2-3; 7 bases fit TRBD2. The V segment lost 8 bases and the J segment 2 bases; nucleotides outside the gene matches: 7. The CDR3 covers 14 residues. Germline CDR1 is SGHTA and CDR2 is FQGTGA. The CDR3 here is CASGGGGPTDTQYF. CDR3 sequence (DNA): TGTGCCAGCGGCGGGGGTGGACCCACAGATACGCAGTATTTT.

The chain combines TRBV11-1 with TRBJ2-2, with D perhaps matching TRBD2 (6 bases). Germline V gene sequence: CDR1 SGHAT, CDR2 FQDESV (reference sequence). V was cut by 1 base and J by 15 bases, with 15 bases left in between. The CDR3 loop spans 13 amino acids. The CDR3 nucleotides are TGTGCCAGCAGCTTAGAGGCGGGGAGTAGGGTGTTTTTT. It is translated as CASSLEAGSRVFF. The whole variable domain, filled in from reference TRBV11-1 and TRBJ2-2, reads EAEVAQSPRYKITEKSQAVAFWCDPISGHATLYWYRQILGQGPELLVQFQDESVVDDSQLPKDRFSAERLKGVDSTLKIQPAELGDSAMYLCASSLEAGSRVFFGEGSRLTVL.

V and J are TRBV15 and TRBJ2-2; 11 positions match TRBD2. Looked up from germline, CDR1 is LNHNV and CDR2 is YYDKDF (reference sequence). V dropped 6 bases and J dropped 5; count of bases not matched to a gene: 2. The CDR3 covers 14 residues. The CDR3 coding sequence is TGTGCCACCAGGGCTAGCGGGGGGACCGGGGAGCTGTTTTTT. Translated: CATRASGGTGELFF.

The chain carries TRBV9 and TRBJ2-5; D might be TRBD1 (6 bases). Trimming left V 6 bases short and J 2 bases short, with 14 bases between. CDR3 size: 14 residues. Germline V lookup: CDR1 SGDLS, CDR2 YYNGEE. The CDR3 spells CASTKDSKQETQYF. In DNA form, the CDR3 reads TGTGCCAGCACGAAGGACAGCAAACAAGAGACCCAGTACTTC.

The chain has TRBV4-3 and TRBJ2-1, with D unclear. Trimming removed 0 bases from V and 13 bases from J, with 13 bases in between. CDR3 length: 13 amino acids. Germline loops: CDR1 LGHNA, CDR2 YSLEER. The CDR3 DNA follows: TGCGCCAGCAGCCAAGACAGGCGAGAGAGACAGTTCTTC. This gives the protein CASSQDRRERQFF.

The V gene is TRBV27, the J gene TRBJ1-6; 9 bases match TRBD1. CDR3 length equals 15 residues. Trimming cost V 6 bases and J 6 bases; bases outside gene matches: 6. Germline V gene data show CDR1 as MNHEY and CDR2 as SMNVEV (reference sequence). This chain's CDR3 is CASRSGTGSNSPLHF. As DNA, the CDR3 is TGTGCCAGCAGGTCCGGGACAGGGTCTAATTCACCCCTCCACTTT.